This TCR beta chain is from a study of blood T cell repertoires in COVID-19. The CDR3 length is 15 residues. With 5 bases clipped from V and 5 bases from J, the junction kept 8 bases outside the gene matches. Germline-derived CDR1 and CDR2 are SSHAT and FNYEAQ (reference sequence). Per the authors' pipeline: Amplified reference gene primers provided the basis for estimating nucleated cell counts. Profiled with immunoSEQ multiplex PCR; TCRdb holds only in-frame clones, not every one. V and J calls and clone size come straight from that table; D and trimming were deduced from the DNA. The profile covers tens of thousands of clones, with roughly 80% appearing a single time and about 4.1% taken by the ten largest.

This sequence joins TRBV7-7 and TRBJ2-1, with 8 bases fitting TRBD1. The sequencing sample was made of peripheral blood. This clonotype was sampled from a man between 45 and 60 years old with active COVID-19. The CDR3, as DNA: TGTGCCAGCAGCCCACGACAGGGGAGGAACAATGAGCAGTTCTTC. Translation gives CASSPRQGRNNEQFF.